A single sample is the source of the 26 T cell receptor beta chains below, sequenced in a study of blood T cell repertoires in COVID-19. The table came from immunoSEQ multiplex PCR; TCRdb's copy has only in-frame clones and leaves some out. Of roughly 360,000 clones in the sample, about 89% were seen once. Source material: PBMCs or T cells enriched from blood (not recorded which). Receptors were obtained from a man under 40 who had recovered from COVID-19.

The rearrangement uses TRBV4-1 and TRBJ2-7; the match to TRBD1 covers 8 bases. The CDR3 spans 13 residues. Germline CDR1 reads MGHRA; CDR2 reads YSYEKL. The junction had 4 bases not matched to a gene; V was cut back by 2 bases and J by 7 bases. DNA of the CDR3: TGCGCCAGCAGCCAACAGGGGGCAAGGGAGCAGTACTTC. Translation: CASSQQGAREQYF.

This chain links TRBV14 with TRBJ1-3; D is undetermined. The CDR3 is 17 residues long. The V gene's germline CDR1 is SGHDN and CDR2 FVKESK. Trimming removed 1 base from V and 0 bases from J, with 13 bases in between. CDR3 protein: CASSQGISDYSGNTIYF. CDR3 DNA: TGTGCCAGCAGCCAAGGCATTAGCGATTACTCTGGAAACACCATATATTTT.

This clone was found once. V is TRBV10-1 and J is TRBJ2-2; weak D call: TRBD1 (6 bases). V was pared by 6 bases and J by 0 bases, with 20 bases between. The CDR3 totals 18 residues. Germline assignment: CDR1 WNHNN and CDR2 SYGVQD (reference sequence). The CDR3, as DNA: TGCGCCAGCAGCCCCCTACAGGGCCGAGGGTCGAACACCGGGGAGCTGTTTTTT. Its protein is CASSPLQGRGSNTGELFF.

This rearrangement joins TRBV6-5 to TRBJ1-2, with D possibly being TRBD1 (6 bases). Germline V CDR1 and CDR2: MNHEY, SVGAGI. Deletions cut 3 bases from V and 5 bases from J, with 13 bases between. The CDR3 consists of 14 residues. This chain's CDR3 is CASSYYRAGYGYTF. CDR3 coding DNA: TGTGCCAGCAGTTATTACAGGGCAGGGTATGGCTACACCTTC.

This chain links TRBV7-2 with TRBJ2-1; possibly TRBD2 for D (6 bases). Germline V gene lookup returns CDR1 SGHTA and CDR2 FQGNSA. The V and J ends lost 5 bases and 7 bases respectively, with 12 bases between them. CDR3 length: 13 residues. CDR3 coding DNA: TGTGCCAGCAGCCCACTAGCCCTGAATGAGCAGTTCTTC. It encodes CASSPLALNEQFF.

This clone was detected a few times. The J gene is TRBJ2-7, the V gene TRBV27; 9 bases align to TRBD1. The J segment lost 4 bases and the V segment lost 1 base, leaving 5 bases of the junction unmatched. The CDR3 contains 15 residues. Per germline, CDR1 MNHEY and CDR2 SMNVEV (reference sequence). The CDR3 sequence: CASSLLGTGTYEQYF. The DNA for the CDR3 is TGTGCCAGCAGTTTATTAGGGACAGGGACTTACGAGCAGTACTTC.

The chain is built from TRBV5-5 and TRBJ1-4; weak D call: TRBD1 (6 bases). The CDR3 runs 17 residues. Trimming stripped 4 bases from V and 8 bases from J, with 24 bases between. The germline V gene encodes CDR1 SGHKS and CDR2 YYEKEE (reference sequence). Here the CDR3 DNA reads TGTGCCAGCAGCCTCAAGCTGGCAGGGGCTACGGGGGAAAAACTGTTTTTT. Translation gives CASSLKLAGATGEKLFF.

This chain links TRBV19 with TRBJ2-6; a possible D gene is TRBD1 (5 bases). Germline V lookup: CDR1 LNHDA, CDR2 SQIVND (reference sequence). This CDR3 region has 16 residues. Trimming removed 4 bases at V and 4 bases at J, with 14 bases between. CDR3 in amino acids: CASSTSRAWGANVLTF. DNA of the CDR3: TGTGCCAGTAGTACATCCAGGGCCTGGGGGGCCAACGTCCTGACTTTC. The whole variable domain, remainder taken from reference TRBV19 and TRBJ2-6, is DGGITQSPKYLFRKEGQNVTLSCEQNLNHDAMYWYRQDPGQGLRLIYYSQIVNDFQKGDIAEGYSVSREKKESFPLTVTSAQKNPTAFYLCASSTSRAWGANVLTFGAGSRLTVL.

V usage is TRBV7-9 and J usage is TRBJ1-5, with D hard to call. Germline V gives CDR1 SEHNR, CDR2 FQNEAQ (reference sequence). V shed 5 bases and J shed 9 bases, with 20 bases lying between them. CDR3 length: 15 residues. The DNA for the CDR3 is TGTGCCAGCAGCCCAGGTCAGCCCGATTTAGGGCCCCAGCATTTT. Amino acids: CASSPGQPDLGPQHF.

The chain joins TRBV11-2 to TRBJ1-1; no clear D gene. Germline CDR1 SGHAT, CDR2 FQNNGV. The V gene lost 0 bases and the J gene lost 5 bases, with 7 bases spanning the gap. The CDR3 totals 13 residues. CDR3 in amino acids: CASSLDARTEAFF. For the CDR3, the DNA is TGTGCCAGCAGCTTAGATGCCCGGACTGAAGCTTTCTTT.

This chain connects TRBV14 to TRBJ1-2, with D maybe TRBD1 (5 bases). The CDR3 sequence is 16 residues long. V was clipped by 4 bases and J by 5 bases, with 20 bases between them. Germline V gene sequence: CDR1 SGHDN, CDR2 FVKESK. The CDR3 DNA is TGTGCCAGCAGCCCACATGGCCCACAGGTCGGATATGGCTACACCTTC. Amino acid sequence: CASSPHGPQVGYGYTF.

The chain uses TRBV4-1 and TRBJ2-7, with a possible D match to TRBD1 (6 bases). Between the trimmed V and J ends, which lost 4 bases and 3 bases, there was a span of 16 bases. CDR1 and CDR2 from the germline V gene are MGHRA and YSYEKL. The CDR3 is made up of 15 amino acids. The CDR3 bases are TGCGCCAGCAGCCCACCGACAGGACAACTCTACGAGCAGTACTTC. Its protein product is CASSPPTGQLYEQYF.

The CDR3: CASSYEAFYGYTF. The CDR3 DNA sequence: TGTGCCAGCAGTTATGAGGCTTTTTATGGCTACACCTTC. The chain uses TRBV6-2 or TRBV6-3 and TRBJ1-2; D remains ambiguous. CDR1 and CDR2 from the germline V gene are MNHEY and SVGEGT. The CDR3 runs to 13 residues. V gave up 3 bases and J gave up 5 bases, with 10 bases separating them.

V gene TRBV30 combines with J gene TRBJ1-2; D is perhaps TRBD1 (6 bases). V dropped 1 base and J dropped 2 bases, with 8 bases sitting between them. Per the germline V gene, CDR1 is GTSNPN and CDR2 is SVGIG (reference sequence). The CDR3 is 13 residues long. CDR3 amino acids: CAWSEGGNYGYTF. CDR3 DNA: TGTGCCTGGAGTGAAGGGGGAAACTATGGCTACACCTTC.

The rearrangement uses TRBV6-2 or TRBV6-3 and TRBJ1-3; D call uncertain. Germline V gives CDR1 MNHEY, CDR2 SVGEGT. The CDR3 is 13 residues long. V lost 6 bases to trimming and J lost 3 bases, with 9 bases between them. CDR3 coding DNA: TGTGCCAGCAGCACAACGTTTGGAAACACCATATATTTT. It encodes CASSTTFGNTIYF.

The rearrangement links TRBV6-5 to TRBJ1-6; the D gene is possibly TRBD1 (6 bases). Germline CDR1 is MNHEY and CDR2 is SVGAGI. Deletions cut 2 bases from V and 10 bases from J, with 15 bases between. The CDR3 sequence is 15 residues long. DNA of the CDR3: TGTGCCAGCAGTTACGGGCAGGGGTTTAGGTCACCCCTCCACTTT. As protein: CASSYGQGFRSPLHF.

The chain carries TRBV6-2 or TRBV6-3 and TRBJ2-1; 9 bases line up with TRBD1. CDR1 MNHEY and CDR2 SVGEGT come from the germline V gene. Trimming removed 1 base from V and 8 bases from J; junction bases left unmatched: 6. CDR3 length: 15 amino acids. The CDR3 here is CASSYFRTGEDEQFF. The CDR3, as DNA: TGTGCCAGCAGTTACTTTCGGACAGGGGAGGATGAGCAGTTCTTC.

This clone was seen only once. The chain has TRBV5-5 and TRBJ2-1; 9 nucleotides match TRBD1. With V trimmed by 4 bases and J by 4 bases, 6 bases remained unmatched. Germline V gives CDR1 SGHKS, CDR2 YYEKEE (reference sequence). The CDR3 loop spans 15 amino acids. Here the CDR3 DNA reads TGTGCCAGCAGCGTGACCGGGACAGGGTACAATGAGCAGTTCTTC. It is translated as CASSVTGTGYNEQFF.

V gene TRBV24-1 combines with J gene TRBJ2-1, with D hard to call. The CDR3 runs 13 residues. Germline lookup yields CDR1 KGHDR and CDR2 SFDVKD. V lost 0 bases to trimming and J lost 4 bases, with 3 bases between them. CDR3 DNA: TGTGCCACCAGTGATTTGCTTTACAATGAGCAGTTCTTC. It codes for CATSDLLYNEQFF.

The CDR3 region is CASSFTSNQPQHF. For the CDR3, the DNA is TGTGCCAGCAGTTTCACAAGCAATCAGCCCCAGCATTTT. The chain links TRBV12-3 or TRBV12-4 to TRBJ1-5; no definite D call. The V and J ends lost 3 bases and 1 base respectively, with 4 bases between them. This CDR3 has 13 residues.

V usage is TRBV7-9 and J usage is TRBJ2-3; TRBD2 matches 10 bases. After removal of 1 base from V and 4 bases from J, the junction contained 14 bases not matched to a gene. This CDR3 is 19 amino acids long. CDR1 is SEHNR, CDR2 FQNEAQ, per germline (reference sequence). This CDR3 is CASSLGPSGGAGSSDTQYF. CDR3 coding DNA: TGTGCCAGCAGCTTAGGGCCCAGCGGGGGGGCCGGTTCCTCAGATACGCAGTATTTT.

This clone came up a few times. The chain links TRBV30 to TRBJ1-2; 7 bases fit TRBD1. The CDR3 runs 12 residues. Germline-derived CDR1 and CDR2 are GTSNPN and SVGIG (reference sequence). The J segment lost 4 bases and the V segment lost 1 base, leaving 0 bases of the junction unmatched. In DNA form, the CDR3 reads TGTGCCTGGAGTGGGGACAGCTATGGCTACACCTTC. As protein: CAWSGDSYGYTF. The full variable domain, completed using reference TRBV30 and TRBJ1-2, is SQTIHQWPATLVQPVGSPLSLECTVEGTSNPNLYWYRQAAGRGLQLLFYSVGIGQISSEVPQNLSASRPQDRQFILSSKKLLLSDSGFYLCAWSGDSYGYTFGSGTRLTVV.

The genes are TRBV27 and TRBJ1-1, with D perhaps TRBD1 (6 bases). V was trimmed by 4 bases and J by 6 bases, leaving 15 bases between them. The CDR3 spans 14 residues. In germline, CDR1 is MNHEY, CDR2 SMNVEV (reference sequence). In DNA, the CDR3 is TGTGCCAGCAGTTACAGGGAGGGGAATGCTGAAGCTTTCTTT. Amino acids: CASSYREGNAEAFF.

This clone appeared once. This chain's CDR3 is CAIRAGQFNQPQHF. The CDR3 coding sequence is TGTGCCATCAGGGCGGGACAGTTCAATCAGCCCCAGCATTTT. This rearrangement joins TRBV10-3 to TRBJ1-5, with 7 bases identical to TRBD1. This CDR3 region has 14 residues. The trim removed 6 bases at V and 3 bases at J, leaving 5 bases unmatched. Germline values: CDR1 ENHRY, CDR2 SYGVKD.

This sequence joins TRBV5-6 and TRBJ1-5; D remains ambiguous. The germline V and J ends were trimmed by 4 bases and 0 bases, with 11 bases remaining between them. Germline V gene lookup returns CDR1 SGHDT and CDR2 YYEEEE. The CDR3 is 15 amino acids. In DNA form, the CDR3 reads TGTGCCAGCAGCACACAGAGCCCTAGCAATCAGCCCCAGCATTTT. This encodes CASSTQSPSNQPQHF.

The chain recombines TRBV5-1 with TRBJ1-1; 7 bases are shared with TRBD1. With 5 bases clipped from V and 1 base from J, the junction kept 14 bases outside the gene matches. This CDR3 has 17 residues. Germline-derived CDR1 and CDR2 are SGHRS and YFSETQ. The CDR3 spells CASRGGRGNIQNTEAFF. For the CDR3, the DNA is TGCGCCAGCAGAGGGGGCAGGGGCAACATCCAGAACACTGAAGCTTTCTTT.